This T cell receptor beta chain was identified in a study of cytomegalovirus exposure and HLA in healthy donors. Study findings and constraints: Apart from CMV serostatus, no immune exposure information was available. In a later analysis, TCR beta V- and J-gene trimming was associated with a missense DCLRE1C variant. Cytomegalovirus association was listed for around 170 TCR beta chains. Confirmation in vitro established that a few CMV-associated chains were specific for CMV antigens.

The PCR ran on 60 Vbeta and 13 Jbeta primers. Profiled with immunoSEQ multiplex PCR; TCRdb holds only in-frame clones, not every one. The repertoire consists of some 170,000 clones, with around 83% occurring once and the leading ten covering around 4.3%. Remarks on this clone: What it recognizes is unknown.

The germline V and J ends were trimmed by 5 bases and 0 bases, with 14 bases remaining between them. Germline-derived CDR1 and CDR2 are GTSNPN and SVGIG (reference sequence). This CDR3 comprises 14 residues. Sample: PBMCs. The sequence was collected from a man in his fifties in good health and CMV-seropositive. The V call is TRBV30, the J call TRBJ2-7; a possible D gene is TRBD2 (6 bases). CDR3 protein: CAWGLIYNSYEQYF. The DNA for the CDR3 is TGTGCCTGGGGACTAATCTACAACTCCTACGAGCAGTACTTC.